Here is one T cell receptor beta chain with its context. The CDR3 loop spans 13 amino acids. V was clipped by 0 bases and J by 10 bases; unmatched bases: 3. The germline CDR1 and CDR2 sequences are MNHNY and SVGAGI (reference sequence). These data are taken from a study of T cell changes during pregnancy in multiple sclerosis. Repertoires were generated with immunoSEQ multiplex PCR, while TCRdb's copy carries only in-frame clones and drops some. Among roughly 40,000 clones listed, 90% to 95% were seen once. The sequence was collected from a female donor with multiple sclerosis, enrolled in a pregnancy study. The sequences come from CD8+ T cells from peripheral blood mononuclear cells, collected before pregnancy. The chain has TRBV6-6 and TRBJ2-1; 7 positions agree with TRBD1. The CDR3 sequence is CASSYSRGLEQFF. The CDR3 nucleotides read TGTGCCAGCAGTTACTCCAGGGGGTTGGAGCAGTTCTTC.